The text below deals with one T cell receptor (beta chain). No antigen is known for it. One base away there is no much larger clone; base qualities are not given. Germline trimming amounts to 4 bases on V and 5 bases on J, with 1 as the count of junction bases outside the gene matches. From its cysteine to its phenylalanine, the CDR3 spans 12 amino acids. CDR3 DNA is the only sequence kept; it has 36 bases, read in frame from the first base. CDR1 MGHDK and CDR2 SYGVNS were looked up in the germline V gene. This record comes from a study of shared clonotypes between healthy human individuals (dated by TCRdb to 2020 to 2022). Broadly, across the study: The cohort included a few men and a couple of women between 18 and 49 years of age. To estimate repertoire size and how much clonotypes are shared between individuals, the study performed deep sequencing of blood TCR repertoires from about 5 healthy adults. To increase sequencing depth and limit assay-specific biases, TCR repertoire library preparation and sequencing were carried out by different laboratories using diverse techniques. Each donor's leukapheresis produced roughly between about 0.8 and 10 billion PBMCs. Overall study results and their limits: Sampling was restricted to blood, and TCR repertoires in tissues likely differ from the TCR repertoires found in blood. Because the study included a small number of donors, the genetic and exposure-history diversity represented was limited. Pairwise subsampling led to the expectation that sequencing depth would affect the degree of clonotype sharing among donors.

Using the deep immunoSEQ assay, multiplex PCR amplified TCR CDR3 regions from genomic DNA. Extracted genomic DNA from each cell subset was distributed evenly across all wells of several immunoSEQ 96-well plates, and each plate was treated as a replicate. For unsorted PBMC, 300 ng genomic DNA, equal to roughly 32,000 T cell genomes, was loaded into each replicate PCR. Ten immunoSEQ deep assay plates were used to sequence the unsorted PBMC genomic DNA. The purified libraries were quantified using a Qubit 3.0 fluorometer, sized with a Bioanalyzer 2100, and then quantified again using the KAPA Library Quantification kit. Every immunoSEQ 96-well plate was sequenced on a dedicated single-read 150-cycle Illumina NextSeq 550 flow cell. Regarding the original processing steps: Because the immunoSEQ output included only junctional sequences and no quality scores, the filtering could not be the same as the filtering used for full-length reads. To assign V/J genes and CDR3, sequences were annotated against IMGT germline references using PyIR, a Python wrapper for IgBLAST v1.9. Reads with weak V/J assignments (E-value above 1e-6), missing CDR3, stop codons, out-of-frame junctions, or ambiguous translated residues were removed. V3J clonotypes were defined as sequences sharing the same inferred V gene, J gene, and CDR3 amino acid sequence. The percentage overlap between two repertoires was calculated by dividing the number of shared unique clonotypes by the size of the smaller repertoire. Repertoire richness was assessed with RTK rarefaction, the Chao1 estimator, and Recon v2.1 estimates of unobserved clonotypes. Sourced from immuneACCESS, this table was stored by TCRdb with only in-frame sequences that have V and J called. A share of the clones is absent; for the studies checked, an unresolved V gene accounts for under half, and the remainder has no known explanation. That table gives V, J and clone size, and the DNA gave D and trimming. Here the sample has about 490,000 clones; about 78% occur a single time. The top ten clones comprise around 12% of the sample.

Healthy HIV-negative adults with no recently reported acute infections or vaccinations were included as donors. Every donor was a Caucasian adult residing in Nashville, Tennessee, USA. For unsorted samples, 100 million or so PBMCs were counted, and genomic DNA was extracted using the QIAamp DNA Blood Mini kit. Blood was collected by leukapheresis, and PBMCs were isolated by Ficoll-Histopaque density gradient centrifugation and then cryopreserved in liquid nitrogen vapor phase. Here the chain combines TRBV25-1 and TRBJ2-5; 7 bases in the middle match TRBD2. The sequenced material came from PBMCs. This TCR derives from a woman between 40 and 50 years old in good health. Some clones in this sample may be carry-over from other donors' samples. The DNA reads as follows: TGTGCCAGCAGTGTCGGGGGGGAGACCCAGTACTTC. This sequence encodes CASSVGGETQYF. With all but the CDR3 taken from the reference TRBV25-1 and TRBJ2-5 genes, the full variable domain is: EADIYQTPRYLVIGTGKKITLECSQTMGHDKMYWYQQDPGMELHLIHYSYGVNSTEKGDLSSESTVSRIRTEHFPLTLESARPSHTSQYLCASSVGGETQYFGPGTRLLVL.